The 17 T cell receptor beta chains listed next were all sequenced from one sample in a study of blood T cell repertoires in COVID-19. Here immunoSEQ multiplex PCR was the method, and the copy in TCRdb shows in-frame clones only, minus some. The table has roughly 150,000 clones, under 80% seen once. The material sequenced was peripheral blood. The source of these receptors is a man between 70 and 80 years old with acute or convalescent COVID-19.

V gene TRBV19 combines with J gene TRBJ1-1, with 10 bases fitting TRBD1. Germline assignment: CDR1 LNHDA and CDR2 SQIVND (reference sequence). The CDR3 totals 14 residues. V was clipped by 6 bases and J by 6 bases; unmatched bases: 7. The DNA for the CDR3 is TGTGCCAGTAGGCCGGGACAGGGGTACGCTGAAGCTTTCTTT. Translated, it gives CASRPGQGYAEAFF.

The rearrangement joins TRBV3-1 (or the pseudogene TRBV3-2) to TRBJ2-5; 9 positions agree with TRBD1. CDR3 length: 16 amino acids. From germline, CDR1 is LGHDT and CDR2 YNNKEL (reference sequence). Unmatched junction bases numbered 13, after V lost 6 bases and J lost 5 bases. The DNA of the CDR3 is TGTGCCAGCAGACCCATTTGGGGACAGGGTGAGGAGACCCAGTACTTC. It encodes CASRPIWGQGEETQYF.

V gene TRBV11-1 combines with J gene TRBJ2-2; 7 bases map to TRBD2. The CDR3 loop spans 15 amino acids. The junction had 3 bases not matched to a gene; V was cut back by 3 bases and J by 2 bases. From germline, CDR1 is SGHAT and CDR2 FQDESV (reference sequence). Here the CDR3 reads CASSLSGVNTGELFF. The CDR3 nucleotides are TGTGCCAGCAGCTTGAGCGGGGTTAACACCGGGGAGCTGTTTTTT.

In this sample, this clone turned up once. This chain links TRBV2 with TRBJ1-3; no clear D gene. The V gene lost 1 base and the J gene lost 4 bases, with 14 bases spanning the gap. CDR3 length: 16 residues. The germline CDR1 and CDR2 sequences are SNHLY and FYNNEI. The CDR3 DNA sequence: TGTGCCAGCAGTGAAGAGTTGGCAGGCTTAGGAAACACCATATATTTT. Translation: CASSEELAGLGNTIYF.

The V call is TRBV29-1, the J call TRBJ2-6; D is ambiguous. Germline CDR1 SQVTM, CDR2 ANQGSEA. V gave up 4 bases and J gave up 4 bases, with 5 bases separating them. The CDR3 has 12 amino acids. The CDR3 is CSVVLGANVLTF. In DNA form, the CDR3 reads TGCAGCGTTGTTCTGGGGGCCAACGTCCTGACTTTC.

The chain couples TRBV19 to TRBJ2-1; 8 bases align to TRBD1. The junction had 8 bases not matched to a gene; V was cut back by 1 base and J by 6 bases. CDR1 and CDR2 (germline): LNHDA, SQIVND (reference sequence). There are 16 residues in the CDR3. The chain's CDR3 is CASSIGGQGASNEQFF. The CDR3 coding sequence is TGTGCCAGTAGTATAGGCGGGCAGGGGGCGTCCAATGAGCAGTTCTTC.

The chain uses TRBV29-1 and TRBJ2-5; 11 bases fit TRBD2. Germline loops: CDR1 SQVTM, CDR2 ANQGSEA. CDR3 length equals 15 residues. The junction had 8 bases not matched to a gene; V was cut back by 7 bases and J by 1 base. CDR3 sequence reads: CSALSGTSGQETQYF. The CDR3 nucleotides are TGCAGCGCGTTATCCGGGACTAGCGGCCAAGAGACCCAGTACTTC.

The CDR3 DNA is TGTGCCAGCAGTTACTCTGCCCAGGGTATCCGCTACGAGCAGTACTTC. It specifies CASSYSAQGIRYEQYF. The chain employs TRBV6-5 and TRBJ2-7; D may be TRBD1 (5 bases). Germline-derived CDR1 and CDR2 are MNHEY and SVGAGI. V lost 0 bases and J 3 bases, leaving 15 bases between the germline ends. The CDR3 spans 16 residues.

The chain couples TRBV19 to TRBJ1-4; TRBD1 aligns across 7 bases. This CDR3 has 15 residues. The V gene end was trimmed by 1 base and the J gene end by 5 bases; junction bases not matched to a gene: 4. CDR1 and CDR2 from the germline V gene are LNHDA and SQIVND (reference sequence). Written as DNA, the CDR3 is TGTGCCAGTAGTATAGCCTCAGGGGGAAATGAAAAACTGTTTTTT. Residues: CASSIASGGNEKLFF.

The V gene is TRBV19, the J gene TRBJ1-1; D is possibly TRBD1 (5 bases). CDR1 and CDR2 (germline): LNHDA, SQIVND (reference sequence). The length of the CDR3 is 15 residues. Trimming pared 2 bases from V and 0 bases from J, leaving 10 bases between. The CDR3 here is CASSIRTPLNTEAFF. Written as DNA, the CDR3 is TGTGCCAGTAGTATACGGACACCTCTGAACACTGAAGCTTTCTTT.

In DNA form, the CDR3 reads TGTGCCAGCAGTCCGCCCCAGGGGGCCTTTATTGGCTATGGCTACACCTTC. Its protein product is CASSPPQGAFIGYGYTF. This chain links TRBV5-4 with TRBJ1-2, with TRBD1 matching over 8 bases. There are 17 residues in the CDR3. In germline, CDR1 is SGHNT, CDR2 YYREEE (reference sequence). V lost 5 bases to trimming and J lost 4 bases; unmatched junction nucleotides: 16.

Comments on this clone: At one boundary the junction diverges from the germline segment, which might be a read error. The chain employs TRBV7-2 and TRBJ2-2, with TRBD2 matching 7 bases. CDR3 size: 16 residues. Per germline, CDR1 SGHTA and CDR2 FQGNSA. The CDR3 sequence: CASSSSRAGEHRGAVF. CDR3 DNA sequence: TGTGCCAGCAGTTCCTCAAGGGCGGGGGAACACCGGGGAGCTGTTTTT.

J is TRBJ2-1 and V is TRBV4-3; 13 nucleotides line up with TRBD2. The CDR3 is 15 amino acids. Germline V CDR1 and CDR2: LGHNA, YSLEER. After removal of 0 bases from V and 7 bases from J, the junction contained 0 bases not matched to a gene. CDR3: CASSQEGLAGNEQFF. CDR3 sequence (DNA): TGCGCCAGCAGCCAAGAGGGACTAGCGGGGAATGAGCAGTTCTTC.

The rearrangement uses TRBV5-1 and TRBJ2-2; TRBD2 matches 8 bases. CDR1 is SGHRS and CDR2 is YFSETQ in the germline V gene. Unmatched junction bases numbered 6, after V lost 4 bases and J lost 1 base. CDR3 size: 16 residues. The CDR3: CASSILSGVNTGELFF. As DNA, the CDR3 is TGCGCCAGCAGCATCCTTAGCGGGGTGAACACCGGGGAGCTGTTTTTT.

The chain uses TRBV5-1 and TRBJ1-2, with a tentative D call TRBD1 (6 bases). Germline V gene data show CDR1 as SGHRS and CDR2 as YFSETQ. The CDR3 totals 14 residues. V was shortened by 5 bases and J by 3 bases, with 14 bases between the two germline ends. The CDR3 bases are TGCGCCAGCAGAGGAGGGGGGGCCGACTATGGCTACACCTTC. Protein: CASRGGGADYGYTF.

This chain connects TRBV30 to TRBJ1-4; 9 bases agree with TRBD1. Germline V gives CDR1 GTSNPN, CDR2 SVGIG (reference sequence). The CDR3 runs 17 residues. V was clipped by 1 base and J by 1 base; unmatched bases: 7. CDR3 region: CAWSAKPGQGTNEKLFF. The CDR3 nucleotides read TGTGCCTGGAGTGCAAAACCGGGACAGGGAACTAATGAAAAACTGTTTTTT.

This clone was detected only once. This sequence joins TRBV7-2 and TRBJ2-1; 9 bases match TRBD1. The CDR3 is 15 amino acids. V gave up 5 bases and J gave up 8 bases; unmatched junction bases: 10. Germline assignment: CDR1 SGHTA and CDR2 FQGNSA. CDR3 residues: CASSTRQGGRDEQFF. The DNA of the CDR3 is TGTGCCAGCAGCACCCGACAGGGGGGAAGGGATGAGCAGTTCTTC.